This record looks at one T cell receptor (beta chain) sequence and its context. Its antigen specificity is not known. Within one base of it there is no much larger clone, and no base qualities were kept. The immunoSEQ Assay, a bias-controlled multiplex PCR, was used to amplify TCRbeta CDR3 regions from genomic DNA. As for the original processing: Nucleated cell counts per sample were estimated from amplification of reference gene primers within the assay. Sequence reads were collapsed and filtered to measure the absolute abundance of every unique TCRbeta CDR3 rearrangement. For each sample, productive Simpson clonality was calculated as the square root of Simpson's diversity index across productive rearrangements. TCRdb took this table from immuneACCESS and kept in-frame rearrangements with V and J called. Such tables lack part of the clones; where checked against another copy, unresolved V genes explain under half of the gap, and the rest is unexplained. V and J calls and clone size are given by that table; D and trimming were obtained from the DNA. A total of a few hundred thousand clones appear in this sample, about 88% of them only once. Clones ranked in the top ten supply approximately 3.7% of the sample.

Relative to germline, V is missing 5 bases and J is missing 0 bases, with 6 bases of the junction outside any gene match. CDR1 is given as LNHDA and CDR2 as SQIVND, both from the germline V gene (reference sequence). The CDR3 sequence holds 15 residues, the cysteine and phenylalanine included. Just the 45-base CDR3 DNA is kept, in frame starting at base 1. These data come from a study of blood T cell repertoires in COVID-19 (dated by TCRdb to about 2020). As for the study more broadly: Collaborator samples came from the United States, Italy and Spain and covered acute and convalescent phases of COVID-19. The material from the prospective study consisted of cDNA or gDNA derived from T cells, B-cell-depleted T cells, or PBMCs. The dataset comprised deeply sampled blood TCRbeta repertoires from subjects exposed to, actively infected with, or recovered from COVID-19. The repertoires were made available in a free public database intended to serve as a resource for research on the immune response to SARS-CoV-2. Samples were obtained from the ongoing ImmuneRACE study (first 160 participants) and from about 1,300 subjects provided by 6 global collaborators. The sample metadata nearly always contained a de-identified subject ID, COVID-19 status, age in years and sex. Where available, HLA class I and class II types were taken from metadata supplied by the sample provider and were not determined by assay-based typing.

General conclusions and limits of the study: The amount of clinical and demographic metadata varied by source and participant and was provided uncurated.

Samples from volunteer blood donors who had recovered from COVID-19 were contributed by a second Seattle source. Whole blood was collected in K2EDTA tubes by collaborating institutions according to the institutions' own protocols. For TCRbeta analysis, collaborators shipped samples as frozen whole blood, isolated PBMCs, or DNA extracted from either of those sample types. This chain is built from TRBV19 and TRBJ2-7, and TRBD1 aligns with 8 junction nucleotides. The clonotype comes from a man aged 55 to 69 who had recovered from COVID-19. The sample taken for sequencing was peripheral blood. The CDR3 protein: CASSANRGSSYEQYF. The nucleotides read TGTGCCAGTAGTGCAAACAGGGGGTCCTCCTACGAGCAGTACTTC.